This T cell receptor (beta chain) was captured in a study of T cell responses to AZD1222 COVID-19 vaccine. General study findings and limits: The donor group comprised mostly white British people and more females; the analysis possibly underestimated clonal diversity. As reported, nearly half of all spike-specific TCRs target variant regions that are unmutated. Just six or seven AZD1222 recipients tested seropositive at baseline.

Sequencing used immunoSEQ multiplex PCR; TCRdb keeps in-frame clones, though not all of them. The table lists about 130,000 clones, approximately 86% of them singletons. In regard to this clone: Antigen unknown. A read error may account for a junction end that differs from germline.

The TCR comes from an adult who received the AZD1222 COVID-19 vaccine. The source was peripheral blood, collected 28 days after the second AZD1222 dose.

CDR3 amino acids: CASSLDLGTALNQPQHF. The CDR3, as DNA: TGTGCCAGTAGTCTAGACCTTGGGACAGCCCTGAATCAGCCCCAGCATTTT. This rearrangement joins TRBV19 to TRBJ1-5; 7 nucleotides line up with TRBD1. The CDR3 loop spans 17 amino acids. Per germline, CDR1 LNHDA and CDR2 SQIVND (reference sequence).